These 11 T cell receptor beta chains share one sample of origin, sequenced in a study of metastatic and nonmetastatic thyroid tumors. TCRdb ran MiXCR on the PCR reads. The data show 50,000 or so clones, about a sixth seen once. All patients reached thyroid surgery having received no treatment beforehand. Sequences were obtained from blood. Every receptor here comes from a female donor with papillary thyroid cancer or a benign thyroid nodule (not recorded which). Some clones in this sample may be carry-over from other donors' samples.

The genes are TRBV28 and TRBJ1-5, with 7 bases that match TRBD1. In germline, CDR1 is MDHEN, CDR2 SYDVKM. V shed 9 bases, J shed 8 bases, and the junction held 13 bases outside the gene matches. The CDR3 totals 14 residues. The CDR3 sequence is CASSPGGSGKPQHF. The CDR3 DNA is TGTGCCAGTTCACCAGGGGGAAGTGGTAAGCCCCAGCATTTT.

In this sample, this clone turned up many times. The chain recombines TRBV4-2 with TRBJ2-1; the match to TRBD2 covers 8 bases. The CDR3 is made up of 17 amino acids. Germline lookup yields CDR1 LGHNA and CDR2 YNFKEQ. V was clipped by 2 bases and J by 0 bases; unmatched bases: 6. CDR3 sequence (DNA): TGTGCCAGCAGCCAAAGGACTAGCCCTAGCTCCTACAATGAGCAGTTCTTC. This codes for CASSQRTSPSSYNEQFF.

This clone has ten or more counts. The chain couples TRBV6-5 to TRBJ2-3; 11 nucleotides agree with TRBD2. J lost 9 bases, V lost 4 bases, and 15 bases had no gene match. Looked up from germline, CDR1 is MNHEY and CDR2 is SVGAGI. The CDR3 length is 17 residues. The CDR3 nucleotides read TGTGCCAGCAGTTCCCTCAGGGTAGCGGGAGGGCCACCGACGCAGTATTTT. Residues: CASSSLRVAGGPPTQYF.

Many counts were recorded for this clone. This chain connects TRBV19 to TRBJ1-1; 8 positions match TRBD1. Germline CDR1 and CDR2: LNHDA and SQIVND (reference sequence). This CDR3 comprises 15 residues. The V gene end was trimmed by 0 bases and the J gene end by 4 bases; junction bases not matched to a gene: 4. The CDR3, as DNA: TGTGCCAGTAGTATAGAGGGGACAGGAGGCACTGAAGCTTTCTTT. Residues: CASSIEGTGGTEAFF.

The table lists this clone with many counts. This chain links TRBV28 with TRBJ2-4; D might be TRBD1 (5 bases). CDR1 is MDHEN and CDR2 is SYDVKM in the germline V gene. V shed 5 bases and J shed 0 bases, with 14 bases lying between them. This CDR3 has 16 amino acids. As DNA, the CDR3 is TGTGCCAGCAGTCCAGACAGCCTCCAAGCCAAAAACATTCAGTACTTC. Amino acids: CASSPDSLQAKNIQYF. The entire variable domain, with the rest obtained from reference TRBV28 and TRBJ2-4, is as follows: DVKVTQSSRYLVKRTGEKVFLECVQDMDHENMFWYRQDPGLGLRLIYFSYDVKMKEKGDIPEGYSVSREKKERFSLILESASTNQTSMYLCASSPDSLQAKNIQYFGAGTRLSVL.

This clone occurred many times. The CDR3 sequence is CSANSHTLTQYF. The CDR3 DNA reads as TGCAGTGCGAACTCCCACACATTAACGCAGTATTTT. The chain has TRBV20-1 and TRBJ2-3; the D is unclear. CDR1 and CDR2 (germline): DFQATT, SNEGSKA (reference sequence). This CDR3 has 12 amino acids. V shed 6 bases and J shed 9 bases, with 16 bases lying between them.

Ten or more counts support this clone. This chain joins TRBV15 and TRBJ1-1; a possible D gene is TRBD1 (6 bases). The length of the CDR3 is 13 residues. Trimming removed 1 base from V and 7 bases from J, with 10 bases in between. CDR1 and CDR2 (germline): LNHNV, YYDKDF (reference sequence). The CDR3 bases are TGTGCCACCAGCAGAGGGACAGAGAATGAAGCTTTCTTT. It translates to CATSRGTENEAFF.

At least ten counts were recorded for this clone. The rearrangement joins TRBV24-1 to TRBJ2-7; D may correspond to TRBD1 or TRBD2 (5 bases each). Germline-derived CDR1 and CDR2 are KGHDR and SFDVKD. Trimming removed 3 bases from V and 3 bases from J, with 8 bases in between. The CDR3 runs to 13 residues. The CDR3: CATSDGDVYEQYF. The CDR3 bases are TGTGCCACCAGTGATGGGGACGTCTACGAGCAGTACTTC.

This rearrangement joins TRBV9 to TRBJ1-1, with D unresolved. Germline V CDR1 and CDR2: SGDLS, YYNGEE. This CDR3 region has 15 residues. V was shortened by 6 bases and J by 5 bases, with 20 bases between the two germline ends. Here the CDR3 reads CASTPRDTVTTEAFF. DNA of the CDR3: TGTGCCAGCACCCCGAGGGATACAGTGACAACTGAAGCTTTCTTT.

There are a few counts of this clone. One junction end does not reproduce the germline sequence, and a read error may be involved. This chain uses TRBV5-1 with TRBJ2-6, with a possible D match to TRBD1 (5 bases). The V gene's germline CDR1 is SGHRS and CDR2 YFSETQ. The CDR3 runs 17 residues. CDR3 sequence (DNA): TGCGCCAGCAGCTTGCTGGACCCATACTCTGGGGCCAACGTCCTGGCTTTC. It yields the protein CASSLLDPYSGANVLAF. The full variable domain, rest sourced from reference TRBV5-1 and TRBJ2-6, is KAGVTQTPRYLIKTRGQQVTLSCSPISGHRSVSWYQQTPGQGLQFLFEYFSETQRNKGNFPGRFSGRQFSNSRSEMNVSTLELGDSALYLCASSLLDPYSGANVLAFGAGSRLTVL.

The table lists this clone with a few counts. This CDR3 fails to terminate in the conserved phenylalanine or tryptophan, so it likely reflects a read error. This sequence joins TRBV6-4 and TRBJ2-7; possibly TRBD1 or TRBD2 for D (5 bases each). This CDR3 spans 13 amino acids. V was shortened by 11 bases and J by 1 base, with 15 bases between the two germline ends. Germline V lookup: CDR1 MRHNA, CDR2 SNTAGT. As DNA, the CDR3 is TGTGCCGCCCAAGAGGGACGATCCTACGAGCAGTACTTA. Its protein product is CAAQEGRSYEQYL.